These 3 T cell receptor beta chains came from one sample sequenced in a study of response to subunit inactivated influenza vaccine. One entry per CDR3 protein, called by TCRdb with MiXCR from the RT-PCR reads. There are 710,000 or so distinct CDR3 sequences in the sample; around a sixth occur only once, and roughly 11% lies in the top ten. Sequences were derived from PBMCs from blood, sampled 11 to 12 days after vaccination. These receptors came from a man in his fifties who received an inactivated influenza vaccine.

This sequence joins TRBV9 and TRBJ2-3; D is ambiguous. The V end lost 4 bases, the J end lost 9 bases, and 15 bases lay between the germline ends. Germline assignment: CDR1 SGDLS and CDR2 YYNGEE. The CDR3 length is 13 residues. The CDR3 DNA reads TGTGCCAGCAGCCCTTGGGATGCAGCCACGCAGTATTTT. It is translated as CASSPWDAATQYF.

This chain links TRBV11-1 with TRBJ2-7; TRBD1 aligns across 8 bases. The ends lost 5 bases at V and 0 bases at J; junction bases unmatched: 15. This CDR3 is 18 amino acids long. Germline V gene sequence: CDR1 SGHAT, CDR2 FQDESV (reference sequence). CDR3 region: CASSRGDRRVYSSYEQYF. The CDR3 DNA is TGTGCCAGCAGCAGAGGGGACAGGAGAGTGTACAGCTCCTACGAGCAGTACTTC.

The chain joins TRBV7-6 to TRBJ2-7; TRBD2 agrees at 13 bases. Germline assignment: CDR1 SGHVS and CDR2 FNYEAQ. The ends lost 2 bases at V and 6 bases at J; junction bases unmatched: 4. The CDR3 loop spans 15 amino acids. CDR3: CASSLTSGRAGEQYF. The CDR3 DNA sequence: TGTGCCAGCAGCTTAACTAGCGGGAGGGCAGGCGAGCAGTACTTC.